This T cell receptor (beta chain) was captured by sequencing in a study of OX40 agonist ivuxolimab in advanced cancers. Generated by immunoSEQ multiplex PCR, the TCRdb table keeps only in-frame clones and is missing some. This table has 60,000 or so clones, roughly 86% appearing once. V lost 5 bases to trimming and J lost 4 bases, with 18 bases between them. CDR1 SGHNT and CDR2 YYREEE come from the germline V gene (reference sequence). The CDR3 runs 15 residues. This specimen was CD4+ or CD8+ T cells sorted from blood, taken in a trial of the OX40 agonist ivuxolimab. This chain joins TRBV5-4 and TRBJ1-2; a weak D match, TRBD1 (6 bases). This sequence originates from an adult with an advanced solid tumor such as melanoma, head and neck, liver or kidney cancer. The CDR3 DNA follows: TGTGCCAGCAGTTGGGGACAAGGGCCGTTCTATGGCTACACCTTC. It is translated as CASSWGQGPFYGYTF.